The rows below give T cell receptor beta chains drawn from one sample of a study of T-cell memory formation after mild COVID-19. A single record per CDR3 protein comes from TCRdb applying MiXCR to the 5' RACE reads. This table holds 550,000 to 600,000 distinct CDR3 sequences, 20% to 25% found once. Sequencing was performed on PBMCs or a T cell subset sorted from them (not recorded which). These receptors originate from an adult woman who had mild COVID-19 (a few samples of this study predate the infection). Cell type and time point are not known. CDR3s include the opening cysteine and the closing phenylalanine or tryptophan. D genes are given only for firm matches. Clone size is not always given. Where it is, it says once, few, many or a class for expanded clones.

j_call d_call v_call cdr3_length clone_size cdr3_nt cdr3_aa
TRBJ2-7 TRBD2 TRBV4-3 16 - TGCGCCAGCAGCAAAGTTATAGCGGGCTTAACCTACGAGCAGTACTTC CASSKVIAGLTYEQYF
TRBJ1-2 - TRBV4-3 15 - TGCGCCAGCAGCCAAGATCTTGGTCAGGCTTCGGGCTACACCTTC CASSQDLGQASGYTF
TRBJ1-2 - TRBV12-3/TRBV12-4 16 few TGTGCCAGCAGTTTGAGGAGCCTCGCGTCTAACTATGGCTACACCTTC CASSLRSLASNYGYTF
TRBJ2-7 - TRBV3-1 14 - TGTGCCAGCAGTAATCAGGGGTTGGGGAACGAGCAGTACTTC CASSNQGLGNEQYF
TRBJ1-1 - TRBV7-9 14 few TGTGCCAGCACTGCTCCGGGGCGGAACACTGAAGCTTTCTTT CASTAPGRNTEAFF
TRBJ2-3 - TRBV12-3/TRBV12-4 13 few TGTGCCAGCAGTTTTCTTGAGGGGGATACGCAGTATTTT CASSFLEGDTQYF
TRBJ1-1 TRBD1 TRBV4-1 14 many TGCGCCAGCAGCCGGACAGGGGGGAACACTGAAGCTTTCTTT CASSRTGGNTEAFF
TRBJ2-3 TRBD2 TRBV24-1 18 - TGTGCCACCAAGGCGGGAGAAGCGGGCGAGGATAGCACAGATACGCAGTATTTT CATKAGEAGEDSTDTQYF
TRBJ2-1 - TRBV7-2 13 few TGTGCCAGCCAACCCTCCCCGGGGACAGAGCAGTTCTTC CASQPSPGTEQFF
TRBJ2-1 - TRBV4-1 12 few TGCGCCAGCAGCCAAGATAACCATGAGCAGTTCTTC CASSQDNHEQFF
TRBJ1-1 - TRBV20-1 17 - TGCAGTGCTAGAGGGACGGTGGAGGGTCCAATGAACACTGAAGCTTTCTTT CSARGTVEGPMNTEAFF
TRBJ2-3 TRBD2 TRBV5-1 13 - TGCGCCAGTACCTACCGGGAGGCAGATACGCAGTATTTT CASTYREADTQYF
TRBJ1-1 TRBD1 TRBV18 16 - TGTGCCAGCTCATACAGACAGGGCCAAGTGAACACTGAAGCTTTCTTT CASSYRQGQVNTEAFF
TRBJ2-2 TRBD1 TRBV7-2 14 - TGTGCCAGCAGCAGACAGGGTTCGGGCGGGGAGCTGTTTTTT CASSRQGSGGELFF
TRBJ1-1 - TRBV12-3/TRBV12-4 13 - TGTGCCAGCAGTCCTACGCTAGTCACTGAAGCTTTCTTT CASSPTLVTEAFF
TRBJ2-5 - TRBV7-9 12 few TGTGCCAGCAGCCCATATTCCGGGGCCCAGTACTTC CASSPYSGAQYF
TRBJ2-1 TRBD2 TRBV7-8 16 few TGTGCCAGCAGCTCCGTTCTAGCGGGGGGGCAGAATGAGCAGTTCTTC CASSSVLAGGQNEQFF
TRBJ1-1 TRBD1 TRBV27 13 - TGTGCCAGCAGTTTCGAGGGGGCCTCTGAAGCTTTCTTT CASSFEGASEAFF
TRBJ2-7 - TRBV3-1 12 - TGTGCCAGCAGCCAACGGAGCTACGAGCAGTACTTC CASSQRSYEQYF
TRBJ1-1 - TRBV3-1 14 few TGTGCCAGCAGCACGGACATCATGAACACTGAAGCTTTCTTT CASSTDIMNTEAFF
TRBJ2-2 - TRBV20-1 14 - TGCAGTGCTAAAGGGAACGGGGTCACCGGGGAGCTGTTTTTT CSAKGNGVTGELFF
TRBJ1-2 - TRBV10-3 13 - TGTGCCATCAGTGAGAAGGGGCCGGCTGGCTACACCTTC CAISEKGPAGYTF
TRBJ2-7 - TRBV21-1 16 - TGTGCCAGCTCGGGGACAGGCCCGTATAAAATCTACGAGCAGTACTTC CASSGTGPYKIYEQYF
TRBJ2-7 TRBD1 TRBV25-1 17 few TGTGCCAGCAGTGAACAGGGGGCTCGACCCAGCTCCTACGAGCAGTACTTC CASSEQGARPSSYEQYF
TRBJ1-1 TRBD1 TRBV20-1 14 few TGCAGTGCTCCGAAGACAGGGCCCGACACTGAAGCTTTCTTT CSAPKTGPDTEAFF
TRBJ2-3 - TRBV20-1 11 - TGCAGTGCCCCTCGTTCTCATACGCAGTATTTT CSAPRSHTQYF
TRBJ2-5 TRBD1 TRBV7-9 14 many TGTGCCAGCAGCTTCGGACAGGGGAGGGAGACCCAGTACTTC CASSFGQGRETQYF
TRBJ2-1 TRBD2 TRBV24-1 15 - TGTGCCACCAGTGACAGCGGGAGATCCTACAATGAGCAGTTCTTC CATSDSGRSYNEQFF
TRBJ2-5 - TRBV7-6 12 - TGTGCCAGCAAGCCCCAGTCACAGACCCAGTACTTC CASKPQSQTQYF
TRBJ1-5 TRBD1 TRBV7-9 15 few TGTGCCAGCAGCGCGGACAGGGCGGGCAATCAGCCCCAGCATTTT CASSADRAGNQPQHF
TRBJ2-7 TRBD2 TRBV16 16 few TGTGCCAGCAGCCAGGCAACATTGGCGGGAGGAAACGAGCAGTACTTC CASSQATLAGGNEQYF
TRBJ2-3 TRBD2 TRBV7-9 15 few TGTGCCAGCAGCCTCGGACTAGCGGACGCGGATACGCAGTATTTT CASSLGLADADTQYF
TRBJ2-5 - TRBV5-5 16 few TGTGCCAGCAGCTTGAGGAACAGGGTGGGAAAAGAGACCCAGTACTTC CASSLRNRVGKETQYF
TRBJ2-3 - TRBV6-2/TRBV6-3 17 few TGTGCCAGCAGTTACTCGAAGACGGTCCTTAGCACAGATACGCAGTATTTT CASSYSKTVLSTDTQYF
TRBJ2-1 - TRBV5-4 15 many TGTGCCAGCAGCTTGGAAGGAGGGAGTTACAATGAGCAGTTCTTC CASSLEGGSYNEQFF
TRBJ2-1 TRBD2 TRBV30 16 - TGTGCCTGGAGGGGGGAAGGGACTAGCAGATACAATGAGCAGTTCTTC CAWRGEGTSRYNEQFF
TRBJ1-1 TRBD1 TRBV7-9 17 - TGTGCCAGCAGCTTAGAAGGGACAGGGAGGGGGTACACTGAAGCTTTCTTT CASSLEGTGRGYTEAFF
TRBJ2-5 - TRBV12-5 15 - TGTGCTAGTGGTTTATGGGTCGAGGGTTCGGAGACCCAGTACTTC CASGLWVEGSETQYF
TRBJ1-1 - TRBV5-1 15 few TGCGCCAGCAGCTTGGACAGGATCTCGAACACTGAAGCTTTCTTT CASSLDRISNTEAFF
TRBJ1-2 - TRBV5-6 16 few TGTGCCAGCAGCTTCCTCACCGGGGTAGGTGACTATGGCTACACCTTC CASSFLTGVGDYGYTF
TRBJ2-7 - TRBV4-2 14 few TGTGCCAGCAGCCAAGGGTTTACTCACTACGAGCAGTACTTC CASSQGFTHYEQYF
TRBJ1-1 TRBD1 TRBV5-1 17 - TGCGCCAGCAGCTTGGCGGAGGGACAGGGGGCGGACACTGAAGCTTTCTTT CASSLAEGQGADTEAFF
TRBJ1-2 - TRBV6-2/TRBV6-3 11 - TGTGCCAGCAGTATATTCAATGGCTACACCTTC CASSIFNGYTF
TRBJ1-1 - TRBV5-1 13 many TGTGCCAGCAGCTTATGGGGGAACACTGAAGCTTTCTTT CASSLWGNTEAFF
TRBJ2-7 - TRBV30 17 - TGTGCCTGGAGTGTACGAGTAGGGGTGAATCCTGCCTACGAGCAGTACTTC CAWSVRVGVNPAYEQYF
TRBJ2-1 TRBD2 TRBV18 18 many TGTGCCAGCTCACCTCGTTCCAGCGGGAGGGCCTCCTACAATGAGCAGTTCTTC CASSPRSSGRASYNEQFF
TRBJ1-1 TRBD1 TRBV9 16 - TGTGCCAGCAGCGTAGGGGACAGGGGGCTAGGGACTGAAGCTTTCTTT CASSVGDRGLGTEAFF
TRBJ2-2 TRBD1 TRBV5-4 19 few TGTGCCAGCAGCGCAAAGGACAGGGGGGGCCCAGTTTTACCCGGGGAGCTGTTTTTT CASSAKDRGGPVLPGELFF
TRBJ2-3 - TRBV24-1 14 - TGTGCCACCTCAACGGGACGGTTCACAGATACGCAGTATTTT CATSTGRFTDTQYF
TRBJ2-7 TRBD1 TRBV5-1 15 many TGCGCCAGCAGCTTGGTAGGGACAGGAGCCTACGAGCAGTACTTC CASSLVGTGAYEQYF
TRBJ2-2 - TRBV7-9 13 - TGTGCACAAGGAGGGGTGGTCGGCGGGGAGCTGTTTTTT CAQGGVVGGELFF
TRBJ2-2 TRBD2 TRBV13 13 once TGTGCCAGCAGCCAACGGGGGGCCGGGGAGCTGTTTTTT CASSQRGAGELFF
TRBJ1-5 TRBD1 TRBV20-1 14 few TGCAGTGCTAGTCCCAGGGGGCTAAATCAGCCCCAGCATTTT CSASPRGLNQPQHF
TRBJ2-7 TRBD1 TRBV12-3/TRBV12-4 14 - TGTGCCAGCAGCGGACAGGGGGCGTCTATTGAGCAGTACTTC CASSGQGASIEQYF
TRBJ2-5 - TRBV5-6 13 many TGTGCCAGCAGCCAGGGGACCCAAGAGACCCAGTACTTC CASSQGTQETQYF
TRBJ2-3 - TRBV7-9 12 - TGTGCCAGCAGCCCCCTTTGGGATACGCAGTATTTT CASSPLWDTQYF
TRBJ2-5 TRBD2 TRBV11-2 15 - TGTGCCAGCAGCAATAGCGGGGGCATCCAAGAGACCCAGTACTTC CASSNSGGIQETQYF
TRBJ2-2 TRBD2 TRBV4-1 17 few TGCGCCAGCAGCCAAGATTCGACTAGCCACGTGATGGGGGAGCTGTTTTTT CASSQDSTSHVMGELFF
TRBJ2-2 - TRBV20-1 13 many TGCAGTGCTAGTCGGAGGGGAGGCCGGGAGCTGTTTTTT CSASRRGGRELFF
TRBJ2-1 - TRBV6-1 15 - TGTGCCAGCAGTGAAGGTTCTAGCGCTACTAGGACACAGTTCTTC CASSEGSSATRTQFF